The subject of this entry is one TCR beta chain. Its antigen remains unknown. This sample is drawn from a study of T cell repertoires in cytomegalovirus infection. Looking at the study overall: TCR beta signatures that were public indicated CMV infection and matching HLA type.

The length of the CDR3 is 12 residues. V gave up 5 bases and J gave up 5 bases, with 9 bases separating them. Per the germline V gene, CDR1 is LNHDA and CDR2 is SQIVND (reference sequence). Study outcomes and limitations: Across the ex vivo response, the dominant clonotypes were HLA-C-restricted CMV-specific TCR beta clonotypes.

TCRdb re-called the reads through MiXCR, storing one row per CDR3 protein. This table has about 530,000 distinct CDR3 sequences, 26% appearing once. The chain links TRBV19 to TRBJ1-1; D is unclear. The sample consisted of PBMCs. The TCR originated in a human donor in good health (CMV status not recorded). Some clones in this sample may be carry-over from other donors' samples. The CDR3, as DNA: TGTGCCAGTAGTTGGGCGGAGACTGAAGCTTTCTTT. Translating gives CASSWAETEAFF.